This TCR beta chain was identified in a study of OX40 agonist ivuxolimab in advanced cancers. As for the study in general: Partial responses occurred in Three dose-escalation patients, one with hepatocellular carcinoma and two with cutaneous melanoma. Whole-study results and caveats: On average, CD8+ T cells showed a greater number of expanded clones than CD4+. Among the least clonally expanded were partial responders at 0.1-3.0 mg/kg.

A word on this clone: Antigen specificity is unknown.

The CDR3 is made up of 15 amino acids. The ends lost 4 bases at V and 2 bases at J; junction bases unmatched: 3. Germline V lookup: CDR1 PRHDT, CDR2 FYEKMQ (reference sequence). Profiling relied on immunoSEQ multiplex PCR, and the TCRdb table lists in-frame clones only, not all of them. This repertoire shows about 58,000 clones, about nine tenths found once; its top ten account for 9% to 15%. The chain joins TRBV13 to TRBJ2-1; TRBD2 matches at 9 bases. This receptor was taken from an adult with an advanced solid tumor such as melanoma, head and neck, liver or kidney cancer. The sequences come from CD4+ or CD8+ T cells sorted from blood, collected in a trial of the OX40 agonist ivuxolimab. CDR3 protein: CASSSGLAAYNEQFF. The CDR3 region has the DNA TGTGCCAGCAGCTCGGGACTAGCCGCCTACAATGAGCAGTTCTTC. The variable domain in full, with the rest retrieved from reference TRBV13 and TRBJ2-1, is AAGVIQSPRHLIKEKRETATLKCYPIPRHDTVYWYQQGPGQDPQFLISFYEKMQSDKGSIPDRFSAQQFSDYHSELNMSSLELGDSALYFCASSSGLAAYNEQFFGPGTRLTVL.